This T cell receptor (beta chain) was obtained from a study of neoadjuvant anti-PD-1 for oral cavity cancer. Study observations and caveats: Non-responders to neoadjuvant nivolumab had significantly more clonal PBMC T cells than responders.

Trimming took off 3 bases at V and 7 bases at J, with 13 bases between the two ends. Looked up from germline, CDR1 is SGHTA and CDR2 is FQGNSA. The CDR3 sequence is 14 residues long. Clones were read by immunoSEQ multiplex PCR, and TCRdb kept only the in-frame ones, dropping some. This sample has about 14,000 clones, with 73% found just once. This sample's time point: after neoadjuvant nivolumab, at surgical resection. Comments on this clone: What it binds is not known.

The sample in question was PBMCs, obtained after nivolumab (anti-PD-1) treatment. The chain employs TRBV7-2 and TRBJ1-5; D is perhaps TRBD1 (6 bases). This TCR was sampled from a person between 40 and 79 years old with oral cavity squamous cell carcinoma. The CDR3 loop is CASSFNRVRQPQHF. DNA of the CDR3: TGTGCCAGCAGCTTTAACAGGGTTCGCCAGCCCCAGCATTTT.